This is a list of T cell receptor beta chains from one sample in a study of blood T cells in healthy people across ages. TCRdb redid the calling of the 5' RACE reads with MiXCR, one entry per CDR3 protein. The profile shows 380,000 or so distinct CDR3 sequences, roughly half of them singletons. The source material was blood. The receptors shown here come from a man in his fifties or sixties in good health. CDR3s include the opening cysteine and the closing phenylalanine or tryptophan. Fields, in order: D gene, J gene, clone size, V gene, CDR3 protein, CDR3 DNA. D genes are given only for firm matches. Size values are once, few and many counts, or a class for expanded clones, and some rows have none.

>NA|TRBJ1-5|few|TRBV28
CASRAGGAVNQPQHF
TGTGCCAGCAGGGCGGGGGGGGCAGTCAATCAGCCCCAGCATTTT
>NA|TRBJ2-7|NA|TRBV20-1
CSASGLASPKKSYEQYF
TGCAGTGCTAGTGGGCTAGCCAGCCCCAAGAAGAGCTACGAGCAGTACTTC
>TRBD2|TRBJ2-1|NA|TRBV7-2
CASSLGRSGRVTGTQFF
TGTGCCAGCAGCTTAGGACGTAGCGGGAGGGTTACGGGGACCCAGTTCTTC
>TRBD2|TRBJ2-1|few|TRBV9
CASSATSGDTNEQFF
TGTGCCAGCAGCGCCACTAGCGGGGACACCAATGAGCAGTTCTTC
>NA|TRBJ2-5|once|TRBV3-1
CASSPRSSETQYF
TGTGCCAGCAGCCCAAGAAGTAGCGAGACCCAGTACTTC
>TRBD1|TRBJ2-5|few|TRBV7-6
CASRPEAGGWETQYF
TGTGCCAGCAGACCAGAGGCAGGGGGATGGGAGACCCAGTACTTC
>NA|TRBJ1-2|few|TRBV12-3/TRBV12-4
CASSFGAGLRGYTF
TGTGCCAGCAGTTTTGGGGCAGGGCTTCGGGGCTACACCTTC
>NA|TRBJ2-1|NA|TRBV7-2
CASSGSEAQFF
TGTGCCAGCAGCGGCAGCGAGGCGCAGTTCTTC
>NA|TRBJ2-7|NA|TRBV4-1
CASSQALSDEQYF
TGCGCCAGCAGCCAAGCTCTGTCCGACGAGCAGTACTTC
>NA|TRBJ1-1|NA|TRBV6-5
CASSPGRNTEAFF
TGTGCCAGCAGCCCCGGCCGGAACACTGAAGCTTTCTTT
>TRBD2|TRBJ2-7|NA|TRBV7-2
CASSDSGSPSYGQYF
TGTGCCAGCAGCGATAGCGGGAGTCCCTCCTACGGGCAGTACTTC
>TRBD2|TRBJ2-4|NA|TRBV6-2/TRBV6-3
CASSPSTSVPKNIQYF
TGTGCCAGCAGCCCCTCGACTAGCGTACCCAAAAACATTCAGTACTTC
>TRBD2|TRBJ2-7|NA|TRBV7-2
CASRRRSGEAYEQYF
TGTGCCAGCAGACGCCGTAGCGGGGAAGCCTACGAGCAGTACTTC
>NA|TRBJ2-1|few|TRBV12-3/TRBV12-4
CASSFTGSNEQFF
TGTGCCAGCAGTTTTACCGGGAGCAATGAGCAGTTCTTC
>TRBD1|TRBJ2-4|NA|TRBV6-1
CASSATDRGVYIQYF
TGTGCCAGCAGTGCAACGGACAGGGGGGTGTACATTCAGTACTTC
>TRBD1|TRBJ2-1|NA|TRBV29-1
CSVSGTDSSYNEQFF
TGCAGCGTCTCCGGGACAGACAGCTCCTACAATGAGCAGTTCTTC
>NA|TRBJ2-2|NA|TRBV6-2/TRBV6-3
CASSPRSFGTGELFF
TGTGCCAGCAGTCCGCGTAGCTTCGGCACCGGGGAGCTGTTTTTT
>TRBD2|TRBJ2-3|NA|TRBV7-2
CASSLAIRGRLAPDTQYF
TGTGCCAGCAGCTTAGCAATAAGGGGTAGACTAGCCCCAGATACGCAGTATTTT
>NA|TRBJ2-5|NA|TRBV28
CASSNGDLGARETQYF
TGTGCCAGTAGTAATGGGGACTTGGGGGCACGAGAGACCCAGTACTTC
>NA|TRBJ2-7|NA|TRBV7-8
CASSLRRFSSYEQYF
TGTGCCAGCAGCCTTCGACGCTTCAGCTCCTACGAGCAGTACTTC
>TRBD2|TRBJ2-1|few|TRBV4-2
CASSQARVTSGNNEQFF
TGTGCCAGCAGCCAAGCCCGGGTTACTAGCGGGAACAATGAGCAGTTCTTC
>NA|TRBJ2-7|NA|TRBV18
CASSQNTGLEYEQYF
TGTGCCAGCTCACAAAATACAGGGCTCGAGTACGAGCAGTACTTC
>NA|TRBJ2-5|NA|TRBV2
CASSETSGQYF
TGTGCCAGCAGTGAGACCTCCGGGCAGTACTTC
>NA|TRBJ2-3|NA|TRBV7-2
CASSWSVPTVTDTQYF
TGTGCCAGCAGTTGGAGCGTGCCAACAGTCACAGATACGCAGTATTTT
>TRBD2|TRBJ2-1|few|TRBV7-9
CASSREGGDEQFF
TGTGCCAGCAGCCGGGAGGGGGGCGATGAGCAGTTCTTC
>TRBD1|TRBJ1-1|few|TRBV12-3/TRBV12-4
CASSWTGRGTEAFF
TGTGCCAGCAGTTGGACAGGGAGGGGCACTGAAGCTTTCTTT
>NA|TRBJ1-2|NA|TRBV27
CASSLSMQNYGYTF
TGTGCCAGCAGTTTATCAATGCAAAACTATGGCTACACCTTC
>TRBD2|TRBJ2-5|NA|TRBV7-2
CASSPSSGGASQTQYF
TGTGCCAGCAGCCCCTCTAGCGGGGGGGCCTCACAGACCCAGTACTTC
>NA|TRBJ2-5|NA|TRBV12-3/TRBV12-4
CASRLAPETQYF
TGTGCCAGCAGACTGGCCCCGGAGACCCAGTACTTC
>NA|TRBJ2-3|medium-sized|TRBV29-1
CSVERGSDTQYF
TGCAGCGTGGAGAGGGGATCGGATACGCAGTATTTT
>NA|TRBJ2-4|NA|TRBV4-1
CASSQVGQPLAKNIQYF
TGCGCCAGCAGCCAAGTAGGGCAGCCTCTAGCCAAAAACATTCAGTACTTC
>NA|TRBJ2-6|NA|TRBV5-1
CASSRQAGANVLTF
TGCGCCAGCAGCAGACAGGCGGGGGCCAACGTCCTGACTTTC
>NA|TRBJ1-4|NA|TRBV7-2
CASSLDHNPTEKLFF
TGTGCCAGCAGCTTAGACCACAACCCGACCGAAAAACTGTTTTTT
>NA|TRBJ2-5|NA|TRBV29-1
CSTSPRTGEQYF
TGCAGCACTTCGCCAAGGACGGGGGAGCAGTACTTC
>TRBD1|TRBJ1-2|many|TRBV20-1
CSAGTALNYGYTF
TGCAGTGCCGGGACAGCTCTTAACTATGGCTACACCTTC
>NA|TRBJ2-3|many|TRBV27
CASSVRRTGDTQYF
TGTGCCAGCAGTGTCAGGAGGACGGGAGATACGCAGTATTTT
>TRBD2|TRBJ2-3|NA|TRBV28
CASAIAGGKKDTQYF
TGTGCCAGCGCCATAGCGGGAGGGAAGAAAGATACGCAGTATTTT
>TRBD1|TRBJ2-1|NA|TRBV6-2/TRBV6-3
CASSDLTGIGNEQFF
TGTGCCAGCAGTGACCTGACAGGGATCGGCAATGAGCAGTTCTTC